The rows below give T cell receptor beta chains drawn from one sample of a study of T-cell memory formation after mild COVID-19. In TCRdb, the 5' RACE reads were re-called with MiXCR into one record per CDR3 protein. Here the sample spans almost 250,000 distinct CDR3 sequences, less than 20% being singletons. The specimen sequenced was PBMCs or a T cell subset sorted from them (not recorded which). These receptors were taken from an adult woman who had mild COVID-19 (a few samples of this study predate the infection). Cell type and time point are not known. CDR3s include the opening cysteine and the closing phenylalanine or tryptophan. The D gene is left open where the match is weak. Clone size is given for some rows only: seen once, a few or many times, or a class if the clone is expanded.

d_call,v_call,clone_size,j_call,cdr3_nt,cdr3_aa
NA,TRBV2,NA,TRBJ1-2,TGTGCCAGCAGTGAGGATGGCTACACCTTC,CASSEDGYTF
NA,TRBV6-5,NA,TRBJ2-3,TGTGCCAGCAGGCGGGATGGGGCAGATACGCAGTATTTT,CASRRDGADTQYF
NA,TRBV18,many,TRBJ2-7,TGTGCCAGCTCACCAGTGAGAAACTACGAGCAGTACTTC,CASSPVRNYEQYF
TRBD2,TRBV7-9,few,TRBJ2-1,TGTGCCAGCAGCCGAGCCAGCGGGGTCAGCTCCTACAATGAGCAGTTCTTC,CASSRASGVSSYNEQFF
NA,TRBV18,NA,TRBJ2-1,TGTGCCAGCTCACCGGATGAGCAGTTCTTC,CASSPDEQFF
TRBD1,TRBV12-3/TRBV12-4,NA,TRBJ2-5,TGTGCCAGCAGTAACAGGGGGCGCGAGACCCAGTACTTC,CASSNRGRETQYF
TRBD1,TRBV5-1,NA,TRBJ1-5,TGCGCCAGCAGTCCAGGGGGCGCGAGGAGCAATCAGCCCCAGCATTTT,CASSPGGARSNQPQHF
NA,TRBV27,few,TRBJ2-2,TGTGCCAGCAGTTTTCAGGGAGCTGTGAACACCGGGGAGCTGTTTTTT,CASSFQGAVNTGELFF
NA,TRBV3-1,NA,TRBJ2-1,TGTGCCAGCAGCCAAGAGCGGGGAGCGCAGTTCTTC,CASSQERGAQFF
TRBD2,TRBV20-1,few,TRBJ2-1,TGCAGTGCTCACGCTCTAGCGGGAGGACTCAATGAGCAGTTCTTC,CSAHALAGGLNEQFF